The table lists the clone carrying this TCR beta chain with many counts. Its antigen is unknown. This specimen belongs to a study of Graves' ophthalmopathy and Graves' hyperthyroidism. Study conclusions and caveats: This model predicted ophthalmopathy progression (sensitivity roughly 70%, specificity about 72%).

The sequenced template was RNA, covering the TCR beta CDR3 region. In the first round, RT-PCR was carried out with HTBI primers, and a multiplex PCR formed the second round. One entry per CDR3 protein results from TCRdb running MiXCR on the multiplex PCR reads. The sample shows roughly 610,000 distinct CDR3 sequences, about 20% of them seen only once. This CDR3 has 15 residues. Germline lookup yields CDR1 DFQATT and CDR2 SNEGSKA (reference sequence). V was pared by 1 base and J by 1 base, with 13 bases between. None of the included patients had other autoimmune diseases, uncontrolled infections, pregnancy or lactation, as these led to exclusion.

The rearrangement joins TRBV20-1 to TRBJ1-1; D unresolved. The source material was peripheral blood. This receptor was taken from a woman aged 18 to 35 with stable Graves' hyperthyroidism. Some clones in this sample may be carry-over from other donors' samples. The CDR3 DNA sequence: TGCAGTGCTAGAGGTGAGGGCGGATCGAACACTGAAGCTTTCTTT. This encodes CSARGEGGSNTEAFF.